Listed below are T cell receptor beta chains from one sample, sequenced in a study of siplizumab effects on memory and regulatory T cells. Method: immunoSEQ multiplex PCR; TCRdb's copy keeps in-frame clones and lacks some. The table has around 87,000 clones, more than 80% seen once. The sequenced material came from CD4+ T cells sorted from blood. Every receptor here comes from a human donor in good health. CDR3s include the opening cysteine and the closing phenylalanine or tryptophan. The D gene is left open where the match is weak. Clone size appears in some rows only: once, few, many, or a class for an expanded clone.

-	-	TRBV5-4	TRBJ2-5	CASSFPGNGQETQYF	TGTGCCAGCAGCTTTCCCGGGAACGGCCAAGAGACCCAGTACTTC
-	-	TRBV27	TRBJ1-2	CASSPNLSQNYGYTF	TGTGCCAGCAGTCCAAATCTGTCGCAAAACTATGGCTACACCTTC
-	-	TRBV5-1	TRBJ1-4	CASSLGPGEKLFF	TGCGCCAGCAGCTTGGGCCCAGGTGAAAAACTGTTTTTT
-	once	TRBV29-1	TRBJ2-1	CSLSPLGEQFF	TGCAGCCTCTCCCCACTTGGTGAGCAGTTCTTC
-	-	TRBV15	TRBJ1-5	CATSRVNQPQHF	TGTGCCACCAGCAGGGTTAATCAGCCCCAGCATTTT
TRBD2	once	TRBV5-1	TRBJ2-1	CASSFSGRWVDEQFF	TGCGCCAGCAGCTTTAGCGGGAGGTGGGTTGATGAGCAGTTCTTC
TRBD1	once	TRBV5-1	TRBJ2-1	CASSHTRGLIYNEQFF	TGCGCCAGCAGCCACACAAGGGGGCTGATCTACAATGAGCAGTTCTTC
-	-	TRBV7-8	TRBJ1-2	CASSFGQSGYTF	TGTGCCAGCAGCTTCGGACAGTCGGGCTACACCTTC
TRBD2	-	TRBV19	TRBJ2-7	CATGTSGIGEQYF	TGTGCCACCGGGACTAGCGGGATTGGCGAGCAGTACTTC
TRBD2	-	TRBV5-6	TRBJ2-1	CASSLGSTGRGEQFF	TGTGCCAGCAGCTTGGGTTCGACTGGGAGGGGTGAGCAGTTCTTC
-	-	TRBV21-1	TRBJ2-1	CATIPGHRYNEQFF	TGTGCCACCATCCCGGGACACAGATACAATGAGCAGTTCTTC
-	few	TRBV4-1	TRBJ1-4	CASSRGEFGGKLFF	TGCGCCAGCAGCCGGGGGGAGTTCGGGGGAAAACTGTTTTTT
TRBD1	-	TRBV28	TRBJ1-4	CASSFNRGNEKLFF	TGTGCCAGCAGTTTCAACAGGGGGAATGAAAAACTGTTTTTT
-	-	TRBV19	TRBJ2-2	CASSIGQFTGELFF	TGTGCCAGTAGTATCGGGCAGTTCACCGGGGAGCTGTTTTTT
TRBD1	-	TRBV11-2	TRBJ2-1	CASSRDRDNEQFF	TGTGCCAGCAGCCGCGACAGGGACAATGAGCAGTTCTTC
TRBD1	-	TRBV19	TRBJ2-4	CASSEQGGAGNIQYF	TGTGCCAGTAGTGAACAGGGGGGAGCCGGGAACATTCAGTACTTC
-	-	TRBV28	TRBJ2-2	CASTRVTGELFF	TGTGCCAGCACCCGGGTCACCGGGGAGCTGTTTTTT
-	-	TRBV11-2	TRBJ2-5	CASSSGQPFGTQYF	TGTGCCAGCAGCTCCGGACAGCCCTTCGGGACCCAGTACTTC
-	-	TRBV7-2	TRBJ1-2	CASSPRTGFNYGYTF	TGTGCCAGCAGCCCCCGTACAGGCTTTAACTATGGCTACACCTTC
TRBD2	-	TRBV7-8	TRBJ2-7	CASSRWTSDYEQYF	TGTGCCAGCAGCAGGTGGACTAGCGACTACGAGCAGTACTTC
TRBD2	-	TRBV27	TRBJ2-1	CASSNSGTSWYNEQFF	TGTGCCAGCAGCAACTCCGGGACTAGCTGGTACAATGAGCAGTTCTTC
TRBD2	-	TRBV27	TRBJ2-3	CASSPRIPSGSGDTQYF	TGTGCCAGCAGTCCAAGAATTCCTAGCGGGAGTGGGGATACGCAGTATTTT
TRBD1	-	TRBV20-1	TRBJ2-5	CSAPTGATQYF	TGCAGTGCCCCGACAGGGGCGACCCAGTACTTC
-	-	TRBV6-5	TRBJ2-5	CASSQGPRGTQYF	TGTGCCAGCAGTCAGGGGCCCCGGGGGACCCAGTACTTC
TRBD2	-	TRBV6-1	TRBJ2-1	CASSDAWLAGGYSYNEQFF	TGTGCCAGCAGTGATGCGTGGCTAGCGGGAGGCTACTCCTACAATGAGCAGTTCTTC
-	-	TRBV10-3	TRBJ2-2	CAISAGVSGELFF	TGTGCCATCAGTGCAGGGGTGAGCGGGGAGCTGTTTTTT
-	-	TRBV6-5	TRBJ2-7	CASTGSHEQYF	TGTGCCAGCACTGGCAGCCACGAGCAGTACTTC